The 14 T cell receptor beta chains below come from one sample, sequenced in a study of T cell responses to AZD1222 COVID-19 vaccine. Clones were sequenced by immunoSEQ multiplex PCR, and TCRdb holds only the in-frame ones, with some missing. Of 150,000 or so clones in the sample, roughly 93% were seen once. The source was peripheral blood, collected 28 days after the second AZD1222 dose. These receptors originate from an adult who received the AZD1222 COVID-19 vaccine.

This chain uses TRBV11-2 with TRBJ2-3; 10 bases align to TRBD2. CDR1 is SGHAT, CDR2 FQNNGV, per germline. J was trimmed by 2 bases and V by 5 bases; bases with no gene match: 7. This CDR3 region has 16 residues. CDR3 DNA sequence: TGTGCCAGCAGCGGGCGACTAGCGGGCTTCACAGATACGCAGTATTTT. Translated, it gives CASSGRLAGFTDTQYF.

The chain has TRBV21-1 and TRBJ2-7; TRBD1, the table's D call, was not compared with the DNA. TRBV21-1 is a pseudogene locus. The CDR3 is 13 amino acids. The CDR3 here is CASSKVRAHEQYF. For the CDR3, the DNA is TGTGCCAGCAGCAAAGTCAGGGCTCACGAGCAGTACTTC.

The V and J genes are TRBV5-4 and TRBJ2-5, with 8 nucleotides matching TRBD2. The ends lost 0 bases at V and 5 bases at J; junction bases unmatched: 6. CDR1 and CDR2 from the germline V gene are SGHNT and YYREEE (reference sequence). The CDR3 loop spans 15 amino acids. For the CDR3, the DNA is TGTGCCAGCAGCTTGGCTGGACTAGCAGCCGAGACCCAGTACTTC. Its translation: CASSLAGLAAETQYF.

J is TRBJ1-3 and V is TRBV5-4; TRBD1 might be the D (6 bases). This CDR3 is built from 16 residues. Looked up from germline, CDR1 is SGHNT and CDR2 is YYREEE (reference sequence). The V gene lost 6 bases and the J gene lost 0 bases, with 16 bases spanning the gap. The CDR3, as DNA: TGTGCCAGCACCCCCGGGACAACGAGCTCTGGAAACACCATATATTTT. It specifies CASTPGTTSSGNTIYF.

The J gene is TRBJ1-4, the V gene TRBV4-1; D remains unclear. CDR3 length equals 13 residues. The germline CDR1 and CDR2 sequences are MGHRA and YSYEKL. The germline V and J ends were trimmed by 4 bases and 7 bases, with 10 bases remaining between them. The CDR3 region has the DNA TGCGCCAGCAGCCCCTGGCGACTTGAAAAACTGTTTTTT. It codes for CASSPWRLEKLFF.

CDR3 protein: CASSLDRSSWYEQFF. The CDR3 DNA is TGTGCCAGCAGCTTAGATCGGAGTAGCTGGTATGAGCAGTTCTTC. This chain uses TRBV11-2 with TRBJ2-1; D uncertain. Germline lookup yields CDR1 SGHAT and CDR2 FQNNGV. The CDR3 runs 15 residues. Between the trimmed V and J ends, which lost 0 bases and 8 bases, there was a span of 14 bases.

This chain uses TRBV24-1 with TRBJ1-1; D possibly corresponds to TRBD1 (5 bases). The CDR3 runs to 12 residues. V was cut by 9 bases and J by 7 bases, with 14 bases left in between. CDR1 and CDR2 from the germline V gene are KGHDR and SFDVKD. The CDR3 sequence is CATSGGSVEAFF. The CDR3 DNA is TGTGCCACCTCGGGGGGGTCGGTTGAAGCTTTCTTT.

Here the CDR3 DNA reads TGCAGCGTTGTGAGCGGGAACCCCAGCTCCTACAATGAGCAGTTCTTC. Amino acids: CSVVSGNPSSYNEQFF. The chain is built from TRBV29-1 and TRBJ2-1, with 7 bases that match TRBD2. Trimming at V came to 4 bases and at J to 0 bases, leaving 9 bases not matched to a gene. Germline V CDR1 and CDR2: SQVTM, ANQGSEA. The CDR3 spans 16 residues.

CDR3 protein: CASSLGRGSIYGYTF. Written as DNA, the CDR3 is TGTGCCAGCAGCTTGGGGAGGGGTAGTATCTATGGCTACACCTTC. This chain joins TRBV5-5 and TRBJ1-2; perhaps TRBD1 as D (5 bases). Trimming stripped 0 bases from V and 4 bases from J, with 13 bases between. Per germline, CDR1 SGHKS and CDR2 YYEKEE (reference sequence). The CDR3 is made up of 15 amino acids.

This clone has just a few counts. This chain joins TRBV13 and TRBJ2-3; 11 nucleotides match TRBD2. The CDR3 extends over 15 amino acids. Looked up from germline, CDR1 is PRHDT and CDR2 is FYEKMQ (reference sequence). The J segment lost 6 bases and the V segment lost 3 bases, leaving 5 bases of the junction unmatched. CDR3 sequence: CASSFRTSGLDTQYF. The CDR3 DNA reads as TGTGCCAGCAGCTTCCGGACTAGCGGGTTGGATACGCAGTATTTT.

The chain carries TRBV18 and TRBJ2-3; D gene unclear. Germline lookup yields CDR1 KGHSH and CDR2 LQKENI. The CDR3 has 13 residues. Trimming stripped 1 base from V and 4 bases from J, with 6 bases between. The CDR3 DNA sequence: TGTGCCAGCTCACCACGATCCCCAGATACGCAGTATTTT. Translation gives CASSPRSPDTQYF.

CDR3 nucleotides: TGTGCCAGCAGCCAAGATCAACTACCTGAGCAGTTCTTC. It encodes CASSQDQLPEQFF. The gene calls are TRBV4-2 and TRBJ2-1; no reliable D call. The V gene lost 0 bases and the J gene lost 9 bases, with 9 bases spanning the gap. Germline loops: CDR1 LGHNA, CDR2 YNFKEQ. The length of the CDR3 is 13 residues.

V and J are TRBV5-5 and TRBJ2-7, with TRBD2 matching over 7 bases. Germline-derived CDR1 and CDR2 are SGHKS and YYEKEE (reference sequence). There are 14 residues in the CDR3. Trimming took 4 bases from V and 2 from J; bases not matched to a gene: 6. This CDR3 reads CASSPGGLPYEQYF. The CDR3 DNA sequence: TGTGCCAGCAGCCCGGGAGGACTGCCCTACGAGCAGTACTTC.

V and J are TRBV6-5 and TRBJ2-5; D is ambiguous. V was pared by 8 bases and J by 1 base, with 11 bases between. The CDR3 loop spans 13 amino acids. Germline CDR1 MNHEY, CDR2 SVGAGI. CDR3 in amino acids: CASVRSLQETQYF. CDR3 in DNA: TGTGCCAGCGTACGTAGCCTCCAAGAGACCCAGTACTTC.